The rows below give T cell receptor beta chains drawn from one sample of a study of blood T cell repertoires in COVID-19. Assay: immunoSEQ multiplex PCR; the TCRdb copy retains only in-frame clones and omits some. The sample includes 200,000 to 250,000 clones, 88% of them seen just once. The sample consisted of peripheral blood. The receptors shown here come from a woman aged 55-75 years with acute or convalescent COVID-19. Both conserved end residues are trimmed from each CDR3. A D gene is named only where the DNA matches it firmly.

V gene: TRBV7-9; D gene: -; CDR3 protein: ASSYREGSSEAF
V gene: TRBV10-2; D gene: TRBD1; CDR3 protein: ASSVYRGPNQPQH
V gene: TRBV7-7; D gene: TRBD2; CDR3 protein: ASSSTSGRSDTQY
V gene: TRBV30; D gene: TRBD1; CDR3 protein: AWSYRGNEQF
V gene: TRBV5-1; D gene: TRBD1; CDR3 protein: ASSWRTGGHSNEKLF
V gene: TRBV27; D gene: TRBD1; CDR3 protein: ASSPWDSGNTIY
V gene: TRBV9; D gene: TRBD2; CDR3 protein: ASSALAGGPGTQY
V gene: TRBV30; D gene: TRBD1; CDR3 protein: AYRDSLDQPQH
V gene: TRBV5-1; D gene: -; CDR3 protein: ASSLDGAEEPQH
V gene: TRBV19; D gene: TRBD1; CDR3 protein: ASSLDRGDYGYT
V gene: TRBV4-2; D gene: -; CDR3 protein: ASSQESGDRYGYT
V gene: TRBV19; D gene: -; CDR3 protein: ASSNYRDSYEQY
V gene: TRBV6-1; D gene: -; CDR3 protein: ASSELSVHINYGYT
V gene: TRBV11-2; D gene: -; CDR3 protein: ASSLGAAVAREKLF
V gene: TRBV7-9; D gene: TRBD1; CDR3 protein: ASIFRDREY
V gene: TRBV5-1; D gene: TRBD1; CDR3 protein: ASSVDRATEAF
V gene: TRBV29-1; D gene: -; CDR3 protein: SAGGLQGLRNYGYT
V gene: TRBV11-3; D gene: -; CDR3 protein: ASSLDKGGTNTGELF
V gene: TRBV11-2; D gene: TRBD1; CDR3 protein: ASSSWTGIVNEQF
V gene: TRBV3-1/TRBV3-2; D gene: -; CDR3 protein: ASSQDGIETQY
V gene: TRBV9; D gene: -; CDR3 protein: ASSPGGSTTYEQY
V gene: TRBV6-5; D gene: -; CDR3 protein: ASRRRGIPEAF
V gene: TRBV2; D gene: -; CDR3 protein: ASSANRQSNTEAF
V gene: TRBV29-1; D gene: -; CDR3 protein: SVARGSGNTIY
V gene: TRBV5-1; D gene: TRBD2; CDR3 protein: ASTLSGGGTDTQY
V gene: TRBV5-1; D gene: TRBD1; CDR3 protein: ASSSNPQGVYGYT
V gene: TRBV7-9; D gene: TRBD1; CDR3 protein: ASSNTHRTGTYEQY
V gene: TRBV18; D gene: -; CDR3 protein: ASSPDRSSEQY
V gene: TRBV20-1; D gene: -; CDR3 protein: SARPNREAF
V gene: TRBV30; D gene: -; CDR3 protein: AWSVRGRGSYNEQF
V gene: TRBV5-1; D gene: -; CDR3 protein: ASSLARDSGDGVT
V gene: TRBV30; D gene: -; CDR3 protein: AWSVQGAWQPQH
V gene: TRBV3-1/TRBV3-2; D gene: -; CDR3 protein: ASSLHSGNTIY